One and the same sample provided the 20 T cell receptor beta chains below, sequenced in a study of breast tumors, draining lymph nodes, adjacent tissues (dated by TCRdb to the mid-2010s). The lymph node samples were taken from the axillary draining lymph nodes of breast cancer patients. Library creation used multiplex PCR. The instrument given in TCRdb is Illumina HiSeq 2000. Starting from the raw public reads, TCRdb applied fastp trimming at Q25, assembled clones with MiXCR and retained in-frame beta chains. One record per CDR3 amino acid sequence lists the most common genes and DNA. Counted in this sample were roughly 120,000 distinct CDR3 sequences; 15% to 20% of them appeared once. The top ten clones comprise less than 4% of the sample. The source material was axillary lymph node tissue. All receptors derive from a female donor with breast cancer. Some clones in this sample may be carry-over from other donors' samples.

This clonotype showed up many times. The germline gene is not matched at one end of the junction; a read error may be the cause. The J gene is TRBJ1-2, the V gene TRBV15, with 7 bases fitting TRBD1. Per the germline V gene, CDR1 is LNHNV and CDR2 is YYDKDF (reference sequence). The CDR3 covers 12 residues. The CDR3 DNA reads TGTGCCACCAGCAGAGGGGACAGCAACCCTGTCTTC. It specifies CATSRGDSNPVF.

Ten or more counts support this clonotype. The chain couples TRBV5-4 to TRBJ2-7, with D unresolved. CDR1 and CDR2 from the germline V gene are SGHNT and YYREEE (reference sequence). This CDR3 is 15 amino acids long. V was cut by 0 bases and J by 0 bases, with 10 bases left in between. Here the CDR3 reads CASSLGKGSSYEQYF. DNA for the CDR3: TGTGCCAGCAGCTTGGGTAAGGGCAGCTCCTACGAGCAGTACTTC.

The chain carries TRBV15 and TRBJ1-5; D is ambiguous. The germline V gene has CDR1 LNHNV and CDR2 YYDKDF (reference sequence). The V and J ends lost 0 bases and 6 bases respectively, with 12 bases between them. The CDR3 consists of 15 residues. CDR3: CATSRDLGRGQPQHF. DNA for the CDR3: TGTGCCACCAGCAGAGATTTAGGGAGAGGTCAGCCCCAGCATTTT.

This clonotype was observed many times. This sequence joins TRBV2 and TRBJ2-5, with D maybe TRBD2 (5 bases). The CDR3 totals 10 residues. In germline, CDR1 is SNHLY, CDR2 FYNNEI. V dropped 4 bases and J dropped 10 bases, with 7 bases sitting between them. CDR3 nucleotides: TGTGCCAGCAGTGCCGGGGACCAGTACTTC. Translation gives CASSAGDQYF.

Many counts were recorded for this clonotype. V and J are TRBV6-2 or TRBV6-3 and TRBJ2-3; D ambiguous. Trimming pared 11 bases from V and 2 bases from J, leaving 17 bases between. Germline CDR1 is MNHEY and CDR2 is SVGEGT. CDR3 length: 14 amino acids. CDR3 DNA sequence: TGTGCCTTCCTTCTAGTTCCCCCCACAGATACGCAGTATTTT. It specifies CAFLLVPPTDTQYF.

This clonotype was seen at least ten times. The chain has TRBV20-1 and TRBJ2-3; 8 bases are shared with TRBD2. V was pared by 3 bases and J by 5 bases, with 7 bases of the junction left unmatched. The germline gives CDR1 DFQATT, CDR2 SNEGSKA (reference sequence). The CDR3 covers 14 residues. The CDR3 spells CSASLDGRVDTQYF. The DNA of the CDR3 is TGCAGTGCTAGTTTGGACGGGAGGGTAGATACGCAGTATTTT.

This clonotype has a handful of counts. The CDR3 sequence is CASSPTLDRVNEKLFF. CDR3 sequence (DNA): TGTGCCAGCAGCCCGACATTGGACAGGGTAAATGAAAAACTGTTTTTT. J is TRBJ1-4 and V is TRBV6-6, with 8 nucleotides matching TRBD1. V was pared by 6 bases and J by 5 bases, with 11 bases of the junction left unmatched. CDR3 size: 16 residues. The germline V gene has CDR1 MNHNY and CDR2 SVGAGI (reference sequence).

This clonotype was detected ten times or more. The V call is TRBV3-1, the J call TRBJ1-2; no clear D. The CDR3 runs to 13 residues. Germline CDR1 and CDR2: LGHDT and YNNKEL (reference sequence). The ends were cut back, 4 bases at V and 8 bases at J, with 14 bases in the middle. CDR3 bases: TGTGCCAGCAGCCCGGACGGTCCTTCGGGCTACACCTTC. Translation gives CASSPDGPSGYTF.

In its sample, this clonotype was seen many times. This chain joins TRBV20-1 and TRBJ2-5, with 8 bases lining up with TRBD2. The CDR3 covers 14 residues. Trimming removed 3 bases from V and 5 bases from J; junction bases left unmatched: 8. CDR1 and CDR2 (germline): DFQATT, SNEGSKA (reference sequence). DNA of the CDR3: TGCAGTGCTAGCTCCCCAGCGGGAGACGAGACCCAGTACTTC. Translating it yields CSASSPAGDETQYF.

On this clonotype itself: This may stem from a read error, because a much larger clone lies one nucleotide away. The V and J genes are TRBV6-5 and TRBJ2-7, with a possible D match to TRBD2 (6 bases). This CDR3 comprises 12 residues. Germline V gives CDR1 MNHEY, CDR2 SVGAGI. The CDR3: CAGSYGTYEQYF. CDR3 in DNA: TGTGCCGGCAGTTACGGGACTTACGAGCAGTACTTC.

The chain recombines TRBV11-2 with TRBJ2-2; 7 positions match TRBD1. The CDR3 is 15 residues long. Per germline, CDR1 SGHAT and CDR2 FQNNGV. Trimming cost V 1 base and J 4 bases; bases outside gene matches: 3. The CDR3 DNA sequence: TGTGCCAGCAGCTTAGGACAGGGAAGCACCGGGGAGCTGTTTTTT. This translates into CASSLGQGSTGELFF.

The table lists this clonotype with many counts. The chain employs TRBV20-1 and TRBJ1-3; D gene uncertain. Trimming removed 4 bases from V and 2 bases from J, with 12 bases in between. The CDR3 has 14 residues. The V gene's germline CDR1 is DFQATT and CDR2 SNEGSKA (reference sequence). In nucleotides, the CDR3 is TGCAGTGCTAACGTTGGGAAGGCTGGAAACACCATATATTTT. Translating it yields CSANVGKAGNTIYF.

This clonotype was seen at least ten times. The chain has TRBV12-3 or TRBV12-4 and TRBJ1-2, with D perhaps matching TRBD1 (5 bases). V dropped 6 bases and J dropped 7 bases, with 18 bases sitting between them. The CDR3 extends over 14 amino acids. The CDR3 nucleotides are TGTGCCAGCAGGTCGGGGCCCAGAGTCAGTGGCTACACCTTC. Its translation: CASRSGPRVSGYTF.

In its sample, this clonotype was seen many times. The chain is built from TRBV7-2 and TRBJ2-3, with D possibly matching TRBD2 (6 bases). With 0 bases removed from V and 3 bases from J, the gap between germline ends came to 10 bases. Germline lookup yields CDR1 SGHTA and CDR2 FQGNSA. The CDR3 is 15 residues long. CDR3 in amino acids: CASSLAGGRTDTQYF. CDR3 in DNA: TGTGCCAGCAGCTTAGCGGGAGGCCGGACAGATACGCAGTATTTT.

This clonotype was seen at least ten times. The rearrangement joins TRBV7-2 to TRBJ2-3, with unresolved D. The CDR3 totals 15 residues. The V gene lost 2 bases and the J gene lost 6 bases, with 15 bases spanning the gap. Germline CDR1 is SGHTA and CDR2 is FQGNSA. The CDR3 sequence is CASSLQTPPIDTQYF. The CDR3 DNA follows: TGTGCCAGCAGCTTACAAACCCCGCCAATCGATACGCAGTATTTT.

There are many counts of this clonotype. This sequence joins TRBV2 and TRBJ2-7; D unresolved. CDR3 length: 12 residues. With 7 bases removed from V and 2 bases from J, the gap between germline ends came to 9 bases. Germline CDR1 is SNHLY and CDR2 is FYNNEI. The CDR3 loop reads CASKMGTYEQYF. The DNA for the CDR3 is TGTGCCAGCAAGATGGGTACCTACGAGCAGTACTTC.

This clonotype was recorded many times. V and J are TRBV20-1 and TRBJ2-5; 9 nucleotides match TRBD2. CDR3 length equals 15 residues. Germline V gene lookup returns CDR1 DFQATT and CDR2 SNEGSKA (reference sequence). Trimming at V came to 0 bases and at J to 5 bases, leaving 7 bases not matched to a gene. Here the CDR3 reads CSARDSAGGQETQYF. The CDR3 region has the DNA TGCAGTGCTAGAGATTCAGCGGGGGGCCAGGAGACCCAGTACTTC.

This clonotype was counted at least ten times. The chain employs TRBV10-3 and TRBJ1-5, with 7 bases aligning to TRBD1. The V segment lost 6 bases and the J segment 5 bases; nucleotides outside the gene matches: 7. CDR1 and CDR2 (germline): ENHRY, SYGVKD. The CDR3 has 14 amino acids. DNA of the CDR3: TGTGCCATCAGCCTGGACAGGACCTATCAGCCCCAGCATTTT. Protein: CAISLDRTYQPQHF.

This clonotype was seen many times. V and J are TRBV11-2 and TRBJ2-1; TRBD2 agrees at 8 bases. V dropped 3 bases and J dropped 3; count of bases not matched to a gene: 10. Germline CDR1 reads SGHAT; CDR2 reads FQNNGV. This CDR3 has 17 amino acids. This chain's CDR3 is CASSFPRTSRFYNEQFF. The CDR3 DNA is TGTGCCAGCAGCTTCCCTCGGACTAGCAGGTTCTACAATGAGCAGTTCTTC.

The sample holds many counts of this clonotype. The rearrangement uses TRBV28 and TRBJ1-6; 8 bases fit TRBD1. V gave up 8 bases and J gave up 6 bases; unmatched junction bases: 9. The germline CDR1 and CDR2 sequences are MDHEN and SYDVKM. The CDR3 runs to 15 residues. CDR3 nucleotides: TGTGCCAGCGTCACGGACAGGGTGGGTAATTCACCCCTCCACTTT. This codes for CASVTDRVGNSPLHF.